This T cell receptor (beta chain) was retrieved from a study of early T cells in non-severe SARS-CoV-2 infection. Study information: Alpha and beta chains were unpaired, from unsorted whole-blood bulk RNA.

The protocol attached unique molecular identifiers to individual cDNA molecules. TCRdb re-analysed the 5' RACE reads in MiXCR, keeping a single row per CDR3 protein. Of 32,000 or so distinct CDR3 sequences in the sample, 5.5% to 6.5% are singletons; the top ten hold more than 4.5%. This clonotype was counted ten times or more. What it recognizes is unknown. General study findings and limits: Reliance on VDJdb matching favored anti-spike CD8 responses; private and CD4 specificities were missed.

The CDR3 has 13 amino acids. Germline-derived CDR1 and CDR2 are SGHTA and FQGNSA. V lost 5 bases and J 9 bases, leaving 14 bases between the germline ends. This chain links TRBV7-2 with TRBJ1-5; D is ambiguous. This TCR was sampled from an adult who was a healthcare worker with PCR-confirmed SARS-CoV-2 infection or an uninfected control (not recorded which). Sequencing input: whole blood. CDR3 amino acids: CASSPGAGRPQHF. The CDR3 DNA follows: TGTGCCAGCAGCCCGGGAGCAGGCCGGCCCCAGCATTTT. The full variable domain, in which reference TRBV7-2 and TRBJ1-5 provide the parts outside the CDR3, is GAGVSQSPSNKVTEKGKDVELRCDPISGHTALYWYRQSLGQGLEFLIYFQGNSAPDKSGLPSDRFSAERTGGSVSTLTIQRTQQEDSAVYLCASSPGAGRPQHFGDGTRLSIL.